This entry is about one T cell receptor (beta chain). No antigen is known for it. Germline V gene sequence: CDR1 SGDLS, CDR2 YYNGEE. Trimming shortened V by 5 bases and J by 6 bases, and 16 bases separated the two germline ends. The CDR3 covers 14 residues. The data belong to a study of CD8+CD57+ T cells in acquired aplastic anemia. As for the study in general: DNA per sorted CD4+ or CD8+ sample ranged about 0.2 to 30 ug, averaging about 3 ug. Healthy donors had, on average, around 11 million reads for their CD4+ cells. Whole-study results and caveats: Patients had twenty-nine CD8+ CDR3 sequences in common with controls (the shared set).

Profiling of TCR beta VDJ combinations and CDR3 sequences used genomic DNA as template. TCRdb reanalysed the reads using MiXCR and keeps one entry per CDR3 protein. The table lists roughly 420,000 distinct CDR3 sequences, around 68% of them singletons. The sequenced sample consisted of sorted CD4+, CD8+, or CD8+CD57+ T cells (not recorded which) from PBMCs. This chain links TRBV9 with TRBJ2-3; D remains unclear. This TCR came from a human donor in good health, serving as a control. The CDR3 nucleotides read TGTGCCAGCAGTGAAGCGACGGCCTCGGATACGCAGTATTTT. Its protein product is CASSEATASDTQYF.